These 15 T cell receptor beta chains originate from one sample sequenced in a study. TCRdb processed the RT-PCR reads anew with MiXCR; each CDR3 protein has one entry. This table holds 550,000 to 750,000 distinct CDR3 sequences, 12% to 15% found once. Sequencing used memory CD4+ T cells from blood. The source of these receptors is a female donor in good health, serving as a healthy control.

In regard to this clonotype: At one end, the junction sequence differs from germline, possibly due to a read error. The V and J genes are TRBV20-1 and TRBJ2-5, with 13 bases aligning to TRBD2. The germline V gene has CDR1 DFQATT and CDR2 SNEGSKA (reference sequence). This CDR3 has 16 residues. This chain's CDR3 is CSARALAGGPSKTQYF. CDR3 DNA sequence: TGCAGTGCGAGAGCACTAGCGGGAGGGCCCAGCAAGACCCAGTACTTC.

The chain joins TRBV4-2 to TRBJ2-3; weak D call: TRBD2 (6 bases). The CDR3 is made up of 15 amino acids. With 4 bases removed from V and 4 bases from J, the gap between germline ends came to 15 bases. CDR1 is LGHNA and CDR2 is YNFKEQ in the germline V gene. In DNA form, the CDR3 reads TGTGCCAGCAGCCTCGATTCCGGGACTTCAGATACGCAGTATTTT. This sequence encodes CASSLDSGTSDTQYF.

The sample holds many counts of this clonotype. The gene calls are TRBV20-1 and TRBJ2-5; 8 nucleotides line up with TRBD2. The CDR3 is made up of 15 amino acids. With 1 base clipped from V and 1 base from J, the junction kept 5 bases outside the gene matches. The germline V gene encodes CDR1 DFQATT and CDR2 SNEGSKA (reference sequence). CDR3 region: CSARVKRGTQETQYF. The CDR3 region has the DNA TGCAGTGCTAGAGTAAAGCGGGGGACCCAAGAGACCCAGTACTTC.

The chain is built from TRBV20-1 and TRBJ1-5; weak D call: TRBD1 (5 bases). The germline V gene has CDR1 DFQATT and CDR2 SNEGSKA (reference sequence). The CDR3 sequence is 14 residues long. V lost 5 bases and J lost 2, with 13 bases in between. The CDR3 here is CSASSDSGNQPQHF. The CDR3 coding sequence is TGCAGTGCTTCTTCAGACAGTGGCAATCAGCCCCAGCATTTT.

The chain carries TRBV9 and TRBJ1-3, with TRBD1 matching 7 bases. Germline V gene sequence: CDR1 SGDLS, CDR2 YYNGEE. The CDR3 length is 16 residues. Germline trimming cut 4 bases from V and 2 bases from J; bases unmatched to any gene: 9. CDR3 amino acids: CASSTSQGSAGNTIYF. The CDR3 DNA sequence: TGTGCCAGCAGCACCTCACAGGGGTCGGCTGGAAACACCATATATTTT.

This clonotype was counted ten times or more. The CDR3 sequence: CSAIGLAGGGYETQYF. Here the CDR3 DNA reads TGCAGTGCCATAGGACTAGCGGGAGGAGGGTATGAGACCCAGTACTTC. The rearrangement links TRBV20-1 to TRBJ2-5; 14 bases line up with TRBD2. The CDR3 spans 16 residues. V shed 6 bases, J shed 5 bases, and the junction held 11 bases outside the gene matches. In germline, CDR1 is DFQATT, CDR2 SNEGSKA (reference sequence).

This clonotype was detected many times. This chain links TRBV29-1 with TRBJ1-5; D unresolved. CDR1 is SQVTM and CDR2 is ANQGSEA in the germline V gene. Trimming pared 4 bases from V and 0 bases from J, leaving 4 bases between. The CDR3 is 12 residues long. CDR3 nucleotide sequence: TGCAGCGTTGCGGATAGCAATCAGCCCCAGCATTTT. Its protein is CSVADSNQPQHF.

This clonotype was recorded at least ten times. V is TRBV4-2 and J is TRBJ2-5, with a possible D match to TRBD2 (5 bases). The CDR3 consists of 16 residues. Germline CDR1 is LGHNA and CDR2 is YNFKEQ. Deletions cut 0 bases from V and 4 bases from J, with 15 bases between. The CDR3 bases are TGTGCCAGCAGCCAAGATCTGGCCCGAGGGTCAGAGACCCAGTACTTC. This codes for CASSQDLARGSETQYF.

In this sample, this clonotype turned up many times. CDR3 residues: CASSLGTVNTEAFF. In DNA form, the CDR3 reads TGTGCCAGCAGCCTCGGGACGGTGAACACTGAAGCTTTCTTT. The chain has TRBV7-9 and TRBJ1-1, with a tentative D call TRBD1 (5 bases). Germline lookup yields CDR1 SEHNR and CDR2 FQNEAQ (reference sequence). The CDR3 runs to 14 residues. With 5 bases removed from V and 0 bases from J, the gap between germline ends came to 10 bases.

The rearrangement joins TRBV20-1 to TRBJ2-3; D tentatively reads TRBD1 or TRBD2 (5 bases each). The CDR3 has 13 amino acids. From germline, CDR1 is DFQATT and CDR2 SNEGSKA (reference sequence). Here the CDR3 reads CRSGTPTSDTQYF. The CDR3 coding sequence is TGCAGATCCGGGACGCCGACATCTGATACGCAGTATTTT.

The table lists this clonotype with a few counts. V gene TRBV27 combines with J gene TRBJ2-7, with TRBD2 matching 13 bases. CDR3 length: 15 amino acids. CDR1 is MNHEY and CDR2 is SMNVEV in the germline V gene (reference sequence). With 6 bases clipped from V and 7 bases from J, the junction kept 9 bases outside the gene matches. The CDR3 region has the DNA TGTGCCAGCAGCCGGGGACTAGCGGGAACGGGAGAGCAGTACTTC. Protein: CASSRGLAGTGEQYF.

This clonotype showed up many times. The V call is TRBV10-2, the J call TRBJ2-7; D remains ambiguous. Germline V gene lookup returns CDR1 WSHSY and CDR2 SAAADI. The CDR3 consists of 14 residues. V was clipped by 2 bases and J by 3 bases, with 11 bases between them. Written as DNA, the CDR3 is TGCGCCAGCAGTGAGCGGGCGCTGGGCTACGAGCAGTACTTC. It codes for CASSERALGYEQYF.

The J gene is TRBJ1-1, the V gene TRBV7-9; 7 positions match TRBD1. This CDR3 is 14 amino acids long. Losses at the gene ends were 5 bases for V and 9 bases for J; bases not matched to a gene: 12. Per germline, CDR1 SEHNR and CDR2 FQNEAQ (reference sequence). This chain's CDR3 is CASSLGTAEGKAFF. The CDR3 nucleotides are TGTGCCAGCAGCCTTGGGACAGCCGAGGGGAAAGCTTTCTTT.

This clonotype was picked up many times. This chain links TRBV12-3 or TRBV12-4 with TRBJ2-5; D perhaps matches TRBD2 (6 bases). Trimming took 0 bases from V and 4 from J, leaving 6 bases between them. The CDR3 runs 13 residues. The CDR3 reads CASSLAGRETQYF. The DNA of the CDR3 is TGTGCCAGCAGTTTAGCCGGGAGAGAGACCCAGTACTTC.

This clonotype was detected only a few times. This rearrangement joins TRBV20-1 to TRBJ2-7; TRBD2 aligns across 8 bases. This CDR3 is 17 amino acids long. Germline trimming cut 3 bases from V and 3 bases from J; bases unmatched to any gene: 16. Germline V CDR1 and CDR2: DFQATT, SNEGSKA (reference sequence). The CDR3 is CSASTLDGTRDFYEQYF. In DNA, the CDR3 is TGCAGTGCTAGCACCTTAGACGGGACTAGAGATTTCTACGAGCAGTACTTC.